These 3 T cell receptor beta chains came from one sample sequenced in a study of cytomegalovirus exposure and HLA in healthy donors. PCR employed 60 Vbeta and 13 Jbeta primers. Sequencing used immunoSEQ multiplex PCR; TCRdb keeps in-frame clones, though not all of them. The sample holds 200,000 or so clones, approximately 80% seen once. The sample consisted of PBMCs. These receptor sequences come from a girl aged 2-10 years in good health and CMV-seronegative.

The V call is TRBV30, the J call TRBJ2-1; no clear D gene. Trimming took off 0 bases at V and 4 bases at J, with 22 bases between the two ends. Per the germline V gene, CDR1 is GTSNPN and CDR2 is SVGIG (reference sequence). CDR3 length equals 18 residues. The CDR3 DNA sequence: TGTGCCTGGAGTGTAAGTCGGAGTCCCCCCTATCATTACAATGAGCAGTTCTTC. Encoded protein: CAWSVSRSPPYHYNEQFF.

This clone was observed a handful of times. The V gene is TRBV6-5, the J gene TRBJ1-1; possible D gene TRBD1, 6 bases. Trimming shortened V by 6 bases and J by 5 bases, and 16 bases separated the two germline ends. This CDR3 has 14 residues. CDR1 is MNHEY and CDR2 is SVGAGI in the germline V gene. CDR3 sequence reads: CASSPVGGGTEAFF. CDR3 nucleotide sequence: TGTGCCAGCAGCCCGGTAGGGGGGGGGACTGAAGCTTTCTTT.

V and J are TRBV4-1 and TRBJ1-2, with 7 positions matching TRBD1. Germline lookup yields CDR1 MGHRA and CDR2 YSYEKL. This CDR3 spans 16 amino acids. V was pared by 1 base and J by 4 bases, with 9 bases of the junction left unmatched. CDR3 protein: CASSQGLGGEVYGYTF. CDR3 bases: TGCGCCAGCAGCCAAGGGTTAGGGGGCGAAGTCTATGGCTACACCTTC.